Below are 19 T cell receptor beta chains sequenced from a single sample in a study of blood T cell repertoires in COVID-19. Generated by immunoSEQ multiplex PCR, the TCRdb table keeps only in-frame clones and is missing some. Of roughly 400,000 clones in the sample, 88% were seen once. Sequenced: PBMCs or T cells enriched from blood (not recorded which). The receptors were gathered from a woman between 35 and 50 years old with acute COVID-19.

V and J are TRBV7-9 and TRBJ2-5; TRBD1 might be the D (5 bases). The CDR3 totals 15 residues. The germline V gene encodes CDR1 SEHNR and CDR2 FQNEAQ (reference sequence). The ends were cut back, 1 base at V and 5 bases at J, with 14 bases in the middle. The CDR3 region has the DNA TGTGCCAGCAGCTTAGACCCAGGGAATACGGAGACCCAGTACTTC. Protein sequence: CASSLDPGNTETQYF.

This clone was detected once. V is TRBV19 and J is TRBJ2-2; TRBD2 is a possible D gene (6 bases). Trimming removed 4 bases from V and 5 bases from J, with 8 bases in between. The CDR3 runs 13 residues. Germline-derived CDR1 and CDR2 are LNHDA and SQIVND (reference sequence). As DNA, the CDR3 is TGTGCCAGTAGTAGCGGGGCGACCGGGGAGCTGTTTTTT. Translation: CASSSGATGELFF.

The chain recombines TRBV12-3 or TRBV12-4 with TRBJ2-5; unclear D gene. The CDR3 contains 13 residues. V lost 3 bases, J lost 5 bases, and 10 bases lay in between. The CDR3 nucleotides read TGTGCCAGCAGTTTCGCTAGGTCGGAGACCCAGTACTTC. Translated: CASSFARSETQYF.

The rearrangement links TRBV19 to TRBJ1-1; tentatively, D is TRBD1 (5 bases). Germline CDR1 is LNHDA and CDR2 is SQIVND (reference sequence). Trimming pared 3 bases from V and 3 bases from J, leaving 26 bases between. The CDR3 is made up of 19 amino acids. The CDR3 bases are TGTGCCAGTAGTATTGGGCTTTTTGGCAGGCAAAGGACATACACTGAAGCTTTCTTT. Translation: CASSIGLFGRQRTYTEAFF. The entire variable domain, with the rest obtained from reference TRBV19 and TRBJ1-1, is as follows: DGGITQSPKYLFRKEGQNVTLSCEQNLNHDAMYWYRQDPGQGLRLIYYSQIVNDFQKGDIAEGYSVSREKKESFPLTVTSAQKNPTAFYLCASSIGLFGRQRTYTEAFFGQGTRLTVV.

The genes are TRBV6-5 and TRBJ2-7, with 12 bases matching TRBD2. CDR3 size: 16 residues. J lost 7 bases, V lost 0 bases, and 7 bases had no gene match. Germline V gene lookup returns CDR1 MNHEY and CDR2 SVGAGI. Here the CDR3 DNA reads TGTGCCAGCAGTTACTCGGTCCTAGCGGGGGGGTATGAGCAGTACTTC. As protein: CASSYSVLAGGYEQYF.

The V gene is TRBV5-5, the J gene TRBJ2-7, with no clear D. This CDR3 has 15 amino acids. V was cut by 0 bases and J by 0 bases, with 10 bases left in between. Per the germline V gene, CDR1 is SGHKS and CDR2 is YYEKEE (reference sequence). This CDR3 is CASSLEHYLSYEQYF. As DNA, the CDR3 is TGTGCCAGCAGCTTGGAACATTACCTCTCCTACGAGCAGTACTTC.

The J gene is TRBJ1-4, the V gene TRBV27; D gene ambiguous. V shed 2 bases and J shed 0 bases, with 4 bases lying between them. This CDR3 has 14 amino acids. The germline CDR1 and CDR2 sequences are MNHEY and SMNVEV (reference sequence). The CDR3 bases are TGTGCCAGCAGTTTAGGAGCAACTAATGAAAAACTGTTTTTT. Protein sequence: CASSLGATNEKLFF.

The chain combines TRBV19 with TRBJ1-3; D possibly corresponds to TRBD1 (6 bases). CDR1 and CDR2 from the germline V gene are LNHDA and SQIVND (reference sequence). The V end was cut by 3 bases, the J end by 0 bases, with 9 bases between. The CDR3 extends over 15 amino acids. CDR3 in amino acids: CASSMHRASGNTIYF. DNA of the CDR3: TGTGCCAGTAGTATGCACAGGGCCTCTGGAAACACCATATATTTT.

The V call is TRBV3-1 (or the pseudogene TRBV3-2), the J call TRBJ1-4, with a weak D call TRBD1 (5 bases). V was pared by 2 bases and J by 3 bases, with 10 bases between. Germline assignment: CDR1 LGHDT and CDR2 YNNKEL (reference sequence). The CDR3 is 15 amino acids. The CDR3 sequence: CASSQTQGANEKLFF. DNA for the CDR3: TGTGCCAGCAGCCAAACGCAGGGTGCTAATGAAAAACTGTTTTTT.

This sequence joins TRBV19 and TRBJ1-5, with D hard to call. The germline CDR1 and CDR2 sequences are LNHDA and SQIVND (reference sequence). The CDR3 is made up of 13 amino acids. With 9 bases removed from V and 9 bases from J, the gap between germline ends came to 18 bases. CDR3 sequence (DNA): TGTGCCAGCGAAGGTGATCGCTCGGGGCCCCAGCATTTT. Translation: CASEGDRSGPQHF. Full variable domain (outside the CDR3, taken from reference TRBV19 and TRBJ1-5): DGGITQSPKYLFRKEGQNVTLSCEQNLNHDAMYWYRQDPGQGLRLIYYSQIVNDFQKGDIAEGYSVSREKKESFPLTVTSAQKNPTAFYLCASEGDRSGPQHFGDGTRLSIL.

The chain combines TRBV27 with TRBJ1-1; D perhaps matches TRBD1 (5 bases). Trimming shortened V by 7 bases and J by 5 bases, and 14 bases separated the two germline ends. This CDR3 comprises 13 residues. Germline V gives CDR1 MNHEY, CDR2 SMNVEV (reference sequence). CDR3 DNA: TGTGCCAGCACCTTTGCGAAGGGGACTGAAGCTTTCTTT. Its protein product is CASTFAKGTEAFF.

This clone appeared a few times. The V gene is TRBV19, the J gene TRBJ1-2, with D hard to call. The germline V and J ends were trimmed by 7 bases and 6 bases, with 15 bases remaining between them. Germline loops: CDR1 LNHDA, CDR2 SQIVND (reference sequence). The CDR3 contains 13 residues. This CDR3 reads CASTDLLGHGYTF. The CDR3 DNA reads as TGTGCCAGTACCGACTTACTTGGCCATGGCTACACCTTC.

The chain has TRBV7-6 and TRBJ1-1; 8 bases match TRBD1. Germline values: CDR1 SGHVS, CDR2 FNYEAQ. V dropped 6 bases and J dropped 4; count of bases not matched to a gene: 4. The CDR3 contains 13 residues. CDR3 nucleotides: TGTGCCAGCAGTTATGACAGGGGCACTGAAGCTTTCTTT. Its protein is CASSYDRGTEAFF.

The CDR3: CASRRDRFDYGYTF. CDR3 bases: TGTGCCAGCCGAAGGGACAGGTTCGACTATGGCTACACCTTC. This chain uses TRBV2 with TRBJ1-2; 8 bases line up with TRBD1. The V gene end was trimmed by 8 bases and the J gene end by 3 bases; junction bases not matched to a gene: 8. Germline V lookup: CDR1 SNHLY, CDR2 FYNNEI. The CDR3 is made up of 14 amino acids.

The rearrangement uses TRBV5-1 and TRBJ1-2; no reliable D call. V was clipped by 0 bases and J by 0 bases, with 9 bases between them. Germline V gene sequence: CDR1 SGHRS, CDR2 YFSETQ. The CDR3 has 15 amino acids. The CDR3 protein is CASSLAGVSNYGYTF. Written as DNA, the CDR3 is TGCGCCAGCAGCTTGGCCGGAGTATCTAACTATGGCTACACCTTC. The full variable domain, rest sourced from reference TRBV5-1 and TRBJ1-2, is KAGVTQTPRYLIKTRGQQVTLSCSPISGHRSVSWYQQTPGQGLQFLFEYFSETQRNKGNFPGRFSGRQFSNSRSEMNVSTLELGDSALYLCASSLAGVSNYGYTFGSGTRLTVV.

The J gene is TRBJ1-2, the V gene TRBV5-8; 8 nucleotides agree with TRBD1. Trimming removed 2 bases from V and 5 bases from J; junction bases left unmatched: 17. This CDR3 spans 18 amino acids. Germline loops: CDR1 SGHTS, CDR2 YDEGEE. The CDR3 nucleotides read TGTGCCAGCAGCTTTCTAGTCCATCGACAGGGGTCGGAGTATGGCTACACCTTC. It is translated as CASSFLVHRQGSEYGYTF.

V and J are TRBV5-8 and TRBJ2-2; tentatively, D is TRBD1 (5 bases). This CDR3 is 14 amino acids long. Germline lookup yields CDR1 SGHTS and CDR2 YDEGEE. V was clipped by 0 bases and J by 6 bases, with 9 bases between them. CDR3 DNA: TGTGCCAGCAGCTTGGGGGCAGGGCCCGGGGAGCTGTTTTTT. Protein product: CASSLGAGPGELFF.

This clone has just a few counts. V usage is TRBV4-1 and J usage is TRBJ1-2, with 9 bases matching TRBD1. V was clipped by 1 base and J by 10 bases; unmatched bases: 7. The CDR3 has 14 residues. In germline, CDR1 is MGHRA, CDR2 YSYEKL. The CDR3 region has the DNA TGCGCCAGCAGCCAAGTACGGACAGGGGTCGTCTACACCTTC. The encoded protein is CASSQVRTGVVYTF.

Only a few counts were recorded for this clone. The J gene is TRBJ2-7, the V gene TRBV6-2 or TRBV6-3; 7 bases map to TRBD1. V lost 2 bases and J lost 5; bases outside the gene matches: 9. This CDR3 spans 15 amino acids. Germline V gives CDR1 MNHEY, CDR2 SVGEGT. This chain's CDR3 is CASSYDNRGSHEQYF. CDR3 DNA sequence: TGTGCCAGCAGTTACGATAACAGGGGTTCCCACGAGCAGTACTTC.